A few counts support the clone carrying this TCR beta chain. As yet, its antigen is unknown. V was clipped by 3 bases and J by 7 bases; unmatched bases: 3. Germline V gene lookup returns CDR1 SNHLY and CDR2 FYNNEI. The CDR3 is 14 residues long. PCR used 60 Vbeta primers and 13 Jbeta primers. Some clones are missing from TCRdb's copy, which holds only in-frame ones; the method was immunoSEQ multiplex PCR. The repertoire includes 200,000 to 250,000 clones, around 64% of them detected once, and about 2.5% sits in the top ten. The data were taken from a study of cytomegalovirus exposure and HLA in healthy donors. Study-wide context: Ancestry clustering placed 70% to 90% of a few hundred genotyped donors in the Caucasian-associated cluster. Study-wide findings and caveats: Analyses of presence and absence presupposed an approximately uniform sequencing depth across donors.

The sequencing sample was made of PBMCs. This rearrangement joins TRBV2 to TRBJ2-1; 10 bases align to TRBD1. This sequence originates from a man aged 35 to 55 in good health and CMV-seropositive. The CDR3 DNA reads TGTGCCAGCAGTGATTGGGGACAGGGGAATGAGCAGTTCTTC. It encodes CASSDWGQGNEQFF.